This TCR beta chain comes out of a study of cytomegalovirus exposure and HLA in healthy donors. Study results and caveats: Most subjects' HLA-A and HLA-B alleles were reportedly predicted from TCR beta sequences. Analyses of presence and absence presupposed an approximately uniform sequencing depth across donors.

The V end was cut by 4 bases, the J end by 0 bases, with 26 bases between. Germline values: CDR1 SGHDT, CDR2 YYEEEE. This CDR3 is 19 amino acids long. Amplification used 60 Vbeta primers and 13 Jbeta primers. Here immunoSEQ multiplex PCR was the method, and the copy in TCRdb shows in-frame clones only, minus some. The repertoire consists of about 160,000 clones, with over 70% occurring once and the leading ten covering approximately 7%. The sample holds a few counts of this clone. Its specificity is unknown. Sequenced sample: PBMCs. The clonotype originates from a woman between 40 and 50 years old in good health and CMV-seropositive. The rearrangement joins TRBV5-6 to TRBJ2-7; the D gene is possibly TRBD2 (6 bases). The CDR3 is CASSTSGLSLLRSSYEQYF. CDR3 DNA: TGTGCCAGCAGCACGTCGGGACTCTCACTGCTCCGATCCTCCTACGAGCAGTACTTC. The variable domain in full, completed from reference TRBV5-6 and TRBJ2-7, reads DAGVTQSPTHLIKTRGQQVTLRCSPKSGHDTVSWYQQALGQGPQFIFQYYEEEERQRGNFPDRFSGHQFPNYSSELNVNALLLGDSALYLCASSTSGLSLLRSSYEQYFGPGTRLTVT.